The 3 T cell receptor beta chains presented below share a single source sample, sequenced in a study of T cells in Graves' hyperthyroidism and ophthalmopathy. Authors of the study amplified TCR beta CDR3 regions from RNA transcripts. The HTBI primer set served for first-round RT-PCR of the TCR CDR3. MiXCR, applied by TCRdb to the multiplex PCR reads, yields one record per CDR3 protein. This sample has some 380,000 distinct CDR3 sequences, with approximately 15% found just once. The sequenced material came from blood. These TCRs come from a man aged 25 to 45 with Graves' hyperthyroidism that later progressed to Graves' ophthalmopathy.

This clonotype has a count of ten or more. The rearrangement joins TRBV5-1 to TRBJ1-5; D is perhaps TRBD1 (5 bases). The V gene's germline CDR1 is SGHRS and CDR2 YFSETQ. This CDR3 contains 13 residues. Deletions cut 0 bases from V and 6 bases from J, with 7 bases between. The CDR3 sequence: CASSLVGGQPQHF. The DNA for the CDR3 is TGCGCCAGCAGCTTGGTCGGGGGTCAGCCCCAGCATTTT.

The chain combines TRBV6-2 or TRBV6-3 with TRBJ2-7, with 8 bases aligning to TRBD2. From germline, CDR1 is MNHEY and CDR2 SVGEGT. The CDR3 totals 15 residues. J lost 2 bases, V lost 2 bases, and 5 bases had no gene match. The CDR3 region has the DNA TGTGCCAGCAGTTACCCGAGGCGGGGGGCCTACGAGCAGTACTTC. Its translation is CASSYPRRGAYEQYF.

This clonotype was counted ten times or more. The CDR3 sequence: CSARDSPKQFF. CDR3 DNA sequence: TGCAGTGCTAGAGATTCCCCTAAGCAGTTCTTC. The rearrangement uses TRBV20-1 and TRBJ2-1, with D unclear. CDR1 and CDR2 (germline): DFQATT, SNEGSKA (reference sequence). The CDR3 sequence is 11 residues long. Trimming shortened V by 0 bases and J by 11 bases, and 8 bases separated the two germline ends.